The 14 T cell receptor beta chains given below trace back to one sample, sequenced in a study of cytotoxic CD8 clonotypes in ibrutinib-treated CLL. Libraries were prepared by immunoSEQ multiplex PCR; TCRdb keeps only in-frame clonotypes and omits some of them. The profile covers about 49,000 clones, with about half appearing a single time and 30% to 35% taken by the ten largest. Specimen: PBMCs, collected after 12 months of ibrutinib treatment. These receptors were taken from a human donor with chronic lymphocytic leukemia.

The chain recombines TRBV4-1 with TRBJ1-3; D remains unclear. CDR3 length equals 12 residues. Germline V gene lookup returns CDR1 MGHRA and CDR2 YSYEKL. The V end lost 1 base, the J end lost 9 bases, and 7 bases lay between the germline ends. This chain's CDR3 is CASSQAAGTIYF. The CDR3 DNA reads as TGCGCCAGCAGCCAAGCGGCCGGCACCATATATTTT.

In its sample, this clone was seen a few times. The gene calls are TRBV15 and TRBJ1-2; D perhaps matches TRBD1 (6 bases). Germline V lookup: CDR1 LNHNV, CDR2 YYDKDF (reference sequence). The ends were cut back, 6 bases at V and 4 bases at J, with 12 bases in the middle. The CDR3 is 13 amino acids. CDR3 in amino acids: CATSEGVGYGYTF. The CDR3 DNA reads TGTGCCACCAGTGAGGGGGTTGGCTATGGCTACACCTTC.

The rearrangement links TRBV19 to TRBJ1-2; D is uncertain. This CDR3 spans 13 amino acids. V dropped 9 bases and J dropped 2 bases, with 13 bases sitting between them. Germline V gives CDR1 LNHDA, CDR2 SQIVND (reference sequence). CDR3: CASSLDGNYGYTF. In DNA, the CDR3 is TGTGCCAGCAGCTTAGACGGGAACTATGGCTACACCTTC.

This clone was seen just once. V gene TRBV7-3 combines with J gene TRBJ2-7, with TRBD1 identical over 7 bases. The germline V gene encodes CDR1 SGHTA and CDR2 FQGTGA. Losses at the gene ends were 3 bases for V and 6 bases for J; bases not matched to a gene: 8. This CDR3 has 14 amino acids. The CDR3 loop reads CASSFKGGVGEQYF. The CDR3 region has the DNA TGTGCCAGCAGCTTTAAAGGGGGCGTAGGCGAGCAGTACTTC.

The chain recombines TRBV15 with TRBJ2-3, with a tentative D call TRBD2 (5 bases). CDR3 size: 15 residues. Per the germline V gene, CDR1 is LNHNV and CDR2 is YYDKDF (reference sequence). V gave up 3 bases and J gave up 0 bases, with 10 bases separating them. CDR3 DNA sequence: TGTGCCACCAGCAGTGAGCGGAGTAGCACAGATACGCAGTATTTT. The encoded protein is CATSSERSSTDTQYF.

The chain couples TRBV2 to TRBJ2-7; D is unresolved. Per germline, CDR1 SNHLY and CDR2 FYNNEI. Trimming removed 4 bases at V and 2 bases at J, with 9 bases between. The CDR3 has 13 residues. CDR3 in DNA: TGTGCCAGCAGTGGTCAGTTGCCCTACGAGCAGTACTTC. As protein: CASSGQLPYEQYF. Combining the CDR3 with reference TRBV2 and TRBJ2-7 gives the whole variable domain EPEVTQTPSHQVTQMGQEVILRCVPISNHLYFYWYRQILGQKVEFLVSFYNNEISEKSEIFDDQFSVERPDGSNFTLKIRSTKLEDSAMYFCASSGQLPYEQYFGPGTRLTVT.

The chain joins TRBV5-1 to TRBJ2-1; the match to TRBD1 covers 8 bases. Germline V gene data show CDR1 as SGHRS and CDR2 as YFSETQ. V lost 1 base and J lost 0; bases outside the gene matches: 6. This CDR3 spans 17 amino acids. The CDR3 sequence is CASSLYRTGISYNEQFF. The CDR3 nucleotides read TGCGCCAGCAGCTTGTATCGGACAGGGATCTCCTACAATGAGCAGTTCTTC.

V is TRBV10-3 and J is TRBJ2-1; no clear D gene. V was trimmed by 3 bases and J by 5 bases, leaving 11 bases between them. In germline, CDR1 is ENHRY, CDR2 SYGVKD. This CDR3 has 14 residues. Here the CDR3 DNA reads TGTGCCATCAGTGACCGCACAAATCACAATGAGCAGTTCTTC. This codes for CAISDRTNHNEQFF.

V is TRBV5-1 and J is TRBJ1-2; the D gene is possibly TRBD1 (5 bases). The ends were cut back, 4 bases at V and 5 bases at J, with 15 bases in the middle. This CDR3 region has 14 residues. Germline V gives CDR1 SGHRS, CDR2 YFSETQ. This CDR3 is CASSPGGGWYGYTF. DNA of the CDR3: TGCGCCAGCAGCCCGGGTGGGGGTTGGTATGGCTACACCTTC.

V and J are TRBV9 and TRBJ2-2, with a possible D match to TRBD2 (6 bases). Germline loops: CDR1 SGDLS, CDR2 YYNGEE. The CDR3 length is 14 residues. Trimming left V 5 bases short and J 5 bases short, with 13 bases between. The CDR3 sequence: CASSAGTSTGELFF. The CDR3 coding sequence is TGTGCCAGCAGTGCCGGGACTTCTACCGGGGAGCTGTTTTTT.

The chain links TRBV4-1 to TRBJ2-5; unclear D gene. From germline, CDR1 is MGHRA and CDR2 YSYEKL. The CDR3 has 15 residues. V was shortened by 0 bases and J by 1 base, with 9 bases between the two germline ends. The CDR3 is CASSQDMESQETQYF. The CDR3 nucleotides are TGCGCCAGCAGCCAAGATATGGAAAGCCAAGAGACCCAGTACTTC.

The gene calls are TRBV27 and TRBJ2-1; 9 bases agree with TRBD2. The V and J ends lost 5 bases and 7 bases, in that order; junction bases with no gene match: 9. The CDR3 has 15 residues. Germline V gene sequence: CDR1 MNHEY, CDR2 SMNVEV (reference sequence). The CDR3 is CASSTLAGEYNEQFF. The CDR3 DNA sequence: TGTGCCAGCAGTACCTTAGCGGGAGAGTATAATGAGCAGTTCTTC.

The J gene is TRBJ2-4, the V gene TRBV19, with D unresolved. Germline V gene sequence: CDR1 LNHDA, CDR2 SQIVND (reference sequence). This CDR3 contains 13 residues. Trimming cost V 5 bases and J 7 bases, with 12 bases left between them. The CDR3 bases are TGTGCCAGTAGTCGCGTCCATGGGAACATTCAGTACTTC. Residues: CASSRVHGNIQYF.

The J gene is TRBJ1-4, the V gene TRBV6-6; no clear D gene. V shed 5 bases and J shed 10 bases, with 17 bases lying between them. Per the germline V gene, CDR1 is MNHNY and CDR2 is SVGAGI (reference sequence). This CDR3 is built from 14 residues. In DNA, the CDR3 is TGTGCCAGCAGTCCCACGGGCCGCTCGGTAAAACTGTTTTTT. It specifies CASSPTGRSVKLFF.